This T cell receptor beta chain was documented in a study of CD8 T cells in ankylosing spondylitis (dated by TCRdb to 2015 to 2018). Regarding the research as a whole: To find TCR variants linked to disease, the study profiled T cell receptor beta repertoires in ankylosing spondylitis patients and healthy donors. The full study cohort was made up of 25 ankylosing spondylitis patients and 108 healthy donors. Peripheral blood samples were taken, and synovial fluid was additionally collected from ankylosing spondylitis patients. Study-level results and caveats: Some of the motif variants had been reported before in the synovial fluid and blood of reactive arthritis patients, a finding that suggests common disease-initiation mechanisms. In peripheral blood, the disease-linked clones were found at relatively low frequencies and had a CD8+ phenotype. The disease-linked clones were reported as significantly enriched in matched synovial fluid samples from ankylosing spondylitis patients. Blood from ankylosing spondylitis patients appeared to be characterized by a TCR beta motif made up of several highly homologous amino acid variants.

Inclusive of the bounding cysteine and phenylalanine, the CDR3 is 15 residues long. The only DNA kept is the CDR3, 45 bases in frame from the first base. Trimming accounts for 2 bases at V and 4 bases at J, while the number of junction bases matched to no gene is 6. Reading the germline V gene gives CDR1 LGHNA and CDR2 YSLEER. The listed sequencing device is Illumina HiSeq 2500. Quantitative 5'-RACE with molecular barcodes was the method used to prepare the TCR beta libraries. Per the authors' processing: A new computational method, built on a probabilistic model of VDJ rearrangement, was used to identify disease-linked TCR variants. TCRdb passed the public sequencing reads through fastp at Q25 and MiXCR, retaining productive beta sequences. Each entry is one CDR3 protein sequence, shown with its most common DNA and genes. TCRdb, rather than the study authors, made the V and J calls. Present in this sample are some 700,000 distinct CDR3 sequences, roughly 19% of which were seen just once. Of the sample, under 20% is held by the ten largest clones.

This clonotype showed up just a few times. There is no known antigen for this receptor. No base quality information exists; no much larger clone differs at one position. The clonotype originates from a male donor with ankylosing spondylitis. The chain was built from TRBV4-3 and TRBJ2-3, with TRBD2 identical over 7 junction bases. The sequenced sample was blood, either unsorted or a sorted T cell fraction (not recorded which). The nucleotide sequence reads TGCGCCAGCAGCCAAACTAGCGTGGGCGCAGATACGCAGTATTTT. This translates into CASSQTSVGADTQYF.